This TCR beta chain emerged from a study of CD8 T cells in Susac syndrome. Study in general: There were about 6 sequenced Susac syndrome patients with active disease and under ten in remission. The Susac syndrome patients were therapy-naive, on corticosteroids, or on intravenous immunoglobulin alone at blood draw.

Sequencing of TCR beta was undertaken in CD8+ and CD4+ T cells derived from blood. Random hexamers were used to reverse transcribe roughly 0.5 to 1 ug of RNA. Multiplex PCR with immunoSEQ amplified the TCR beta CDR3 across 54 Vbeta and 13 Jbeta. Each CDR3 protein is one row after TCRdb ran MiXCR on the immunoSEQ multiplex PCR reads. The sample carries fewer than 90,000 distinct CDR3 sequences, roughly 92% recorded once. Germline CDR1 and CDR2: SEHNR and FQNEAQ (reference sequence). This CDR3 spans 14 amino acids. V dropped 2 bases and J dropped 5 bases, with 10 bases sitting between them. This chain links TRBV7-9 with TRBJ2-1; D gene ambiguous. Sequencing was carried out using CD8+ T cells from PBMCs. This TCR came from a human donor with Susac syndrome. In nucleotides, the CDR3 is TGTGCCAGCAGCTTACCTAACATAAACAATGAGCAGTTCTTC. It translates to CASSLPNINNEQFF.